This T cell receptor (beta chain) was captured by sequencing in a study of identical twins. Study observations and caveats: Weaker excess sharing between twins was seen in beta out-of-frame sequences. Researchers caution that invariant MAIT and iNKT cells could partly confound zero-insertion analyses. Cross-sectional statistical analysis was relied on for the conclusions, without the same donors being followed. Insertion counts were lower in abundant cord blood beta clonotypes, a trend that memory repertoires did not show.

Details on this clonotype: Its antigen is not known.

TCRdb re-called the 5' RACE reads with MiXCR, one entry per CDR3 protein. The table lists about 810,000 distinct CDR3 sequences, approximately 13% of them singletons. Germline CDR1 is MNHEY and CDR2 is SMNVEV (reference sequence). Trimming took 2 bases from V and 9 from J; bases not matched to a gene: 9. The CDR3 is made up of 17 amino acids. The data were also submitted as part of a second study, on yellow fever vaccine responses in identical twins.

The source material was PBMCs. The sequence was obtained from a woman aged 18-29 years in good health. The chain joins TRBV27 to TRBJ2-1; 14 positions agree with TRBD2. The chain's CDR3 is CASSLGPGLAGVGEQFF. CDR3 nucleotides: TGTGCCAGCAGTTTAGGCCCGGGACTAGCGGGAGTGGGTGAGCAGTTCTTC.